This T cell receptor (beta chain) was sequenced during a study of neurological immune-mediated disorders. As to time point: longitudinal time-point 1 (baseline). The germline gives CDR1 SGHTA, CDR2 FQGTGA. The CDR3 is 15 residues long. The V and J ends lost 5 bases and 6 bases, in that order; junction bases with no gene match: 10. This clonotype was seen at least ten times. Synthesis of cDNA was accomplished via 5'RACE employing 10-nucleotide random UMIs. TCRdb independently ran MiXCR on the 5' RACE reads; one entry per CDR3 protein. The sample has approximately 70,000 distinct CDR3 sequences, approximately 10% seen once.

The clonotype was recovered from a young man in good health. Sequencing used PBMCs. This chain joins TRBV7-3 and TRBJ2-7; TRBD1 aligns across 10 bases. CDR3 sequence (DNA): TGTGCCAGCAGCCCCGAGACAGGGGGCGCGGTCGAGCAGTACTTC. The encoded protein is CASSPETGGAVEQYF.